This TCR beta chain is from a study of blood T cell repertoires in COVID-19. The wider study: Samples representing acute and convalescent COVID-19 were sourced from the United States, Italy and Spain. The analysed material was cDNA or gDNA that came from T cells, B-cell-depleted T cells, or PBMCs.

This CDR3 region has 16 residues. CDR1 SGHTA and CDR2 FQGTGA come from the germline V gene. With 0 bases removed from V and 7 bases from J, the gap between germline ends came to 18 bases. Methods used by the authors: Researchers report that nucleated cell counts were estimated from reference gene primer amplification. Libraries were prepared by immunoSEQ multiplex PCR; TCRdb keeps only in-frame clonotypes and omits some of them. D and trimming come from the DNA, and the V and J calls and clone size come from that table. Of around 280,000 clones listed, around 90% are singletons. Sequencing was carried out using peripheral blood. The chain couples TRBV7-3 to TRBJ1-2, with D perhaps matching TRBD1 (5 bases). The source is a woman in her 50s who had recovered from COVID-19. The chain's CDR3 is CASSLTHRGGGSGYTF. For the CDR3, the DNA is TGTGCCAGCAGCTTAACCCACCGGGGGGGTGGAAGTGGCTACACCTTC.